This passage covers 20 T cell receptor beta chains from one sample sequenced in a study of neoadjuvant anti-PD-1 for oral cavity cancer (dated by TCRdb to about 2021). Explained via the paper, the time point label denotes: before neoadjuvant nivolumab. The protocol used for the library was the immunoSEQ multiplex PCR assay. In its TCRdb copy, this immuneACCESS table keeps in-frame sequences only and misses some clones. Where compared with another copy, unresolved V genes explain less than half of these, and the others have no known cause. The sample table holds about 61,000 clones, of which around 85% were seen once. The biggest ten clones account for around 2.6% of the sample. Here the sequenced sample was PBMCs, taken before nivolumab (anti-PD-1) treatment. The source of these receptors is a person aged 35-80 years with oral cavity squamous cell carcinoma.

The chain links TRBV6-5 to TRBJ1-1, with TRBD1 as a possible D gene (6 bases). With 5 bases removed from V and 4 bases from J, the gap between germline ends came to 11 bases. Germline-derived CDR1 and CDR2 are MNHEY and SVGAGI. This CDR3 has 13 residues. The CDR3 DNA reads as TGTGCCAGCAGTGAGACAGGCCCCACTGAAGCTTTCTTT. Translated, it gives CASSETGPTEAFF.

This rearrangement joins TRBV9 to TRBJ2-1, with TRBD2 identical over 8 bases. The CDR3 length is 16 residues. V shed 2 bases and J 3 bases; nucleotides not matched to a gene: 7. Germline-derived CDR1 and CDR2 are SGDLS and YYNGEE. The CDR3 DNA follows: TGTGCCAGCAGCGTTTTTAGCGGGATTAACTACAATGAGCAGTTCTTC. Its protein product is CASSVFSGINYNEQFF.

CDR3 bases: TGTGCCAGCAGCTTACGTCCAGGGACAACTAATGAAAAACTGTTTTTT. As protein: CASSLRPGTTNEKLFF. This chain links TRBV7-8 with TRBJ1-4, with a weak D call TRBD1 (5 bases). V gave up 2 bases and J gave up 0 bases, with 10 bases separating them. Germline V gives CDR1 SGHVS, CDR2 FQNEAQ. The CDR3 length is 16 residues.

The chain recombines TRBV5-1 with TRBJ1-5, with TRBD1 identical over 7 bases. CDR1 and CDR2 from the germline V gene are SGHRS and YFSETQ. The CDR3 covers 15 residues. After removal of 5 bases from V and 3 bases from J, the junction contained 8 bases not matched to a gene. The CDR3 region is CASRLGTDNNQPQHF. The CDR3 DNA reads TGCGCCAGCAGACTCGGGACAGACAACAATCAGCCCCAGCATTTT.

The chain employs TRBV13 and TRBJ2-3, with 10 bases identical to TRBD2. The CDR3 runs 14 residues. V was pared by 5 bases and J by 6 bases, with 5 bases of the junction left unmatched. The germline V gene has CDR1 PRHDT and CDR2 FYEKMQ (reference sequence). The chain's CDR3 is CASSRTSGTDTQYF. The CDR3 nucleotides are TGTGCCAGCAGCCGCACTAGCGGGACCGATACGCAGTATTTT.

The CDR3 sequence is CAWTSGTYEQYF. CDR3 sequence (DNA): TGTGCCTGGACTAGCGGGACCTACGAGCAGTACTTC. This rearrangement joins TRBV30 to TRBJ2-7; 9 positions match TRBD2. V gave up 4 bases and J gave up 2 bases; unmatched junction bases: 0. There are 12 residues in the CDR3. Germline V gene lookup returns CDR1 GTSNPN and CDR2 SVGIG (reference sequence).

The chain carries TRBV30 and TRBJ2-4; a weak D match, TRBD1 (7 bases). Germline loops: CDR1 GTSNPN, CDR2 SVGIG (reference sequence). V lost 4 bases and J 3 bases, leaving 22 bases between the germline ends. CDR3 length: 17 residues. CDR3 in DNA: TGTGCCTGGAACGGCAGGGGGGCCGCGTATGACAAAAACATTCAGTACTTC. As protein: CAWNGRGAAYDKNIQYF.

This clone showed up many times. This chain connects TRBV6-1 to TRBJ2-7, with TRBD1 as a possible D gene (5 bases). The CDR3 extends over 14 amino acids. Looked up from germline, CDR1 is MNHNS and CDR2 is SASEGT. The V end was cut by 2 bases, the J end by 6 bases, with 14 bases between. CDR3 DNA sequence: TGTGCCAGCAGTGAAAGAGTCCAGGGTGCCGAGCAGTACTTC. Amino acid sequence: CASSERVQGAEQYF.

The rearrangement joins TRBV27 to TRBJ1-4, with 7 bases matching TRBD1. The V gene's germline CDR1 is MNHEY and CDR2 SMNVEV (reference sequence). Trimming cost V 5 bases and J 5 bases; bases outside gene matches: 2. The CDR3 length is 13 residues. Written as DNA, the CDR3 is TGTGCCAGCAGTAAACAGGGGAATGAAAAACTGTTTTTT. Translation gives CASSKQGNEKLFF.

The genes are TRBV5-1 and TRBJ2-5; 10 positions agree with TRBD1. Germline values: CDR1 SGHRS, CDR2 YFSETQ. Germline trimming cut 5 bases from V and 5 bases from J; bases unmatched to any gene: 9. The CDR3 runs to 15 residues. The CDR3 DNA reads TGCGCCAGCAGGGAACGACAGGGGGCGCGGGAGACCCAGTACTTC. Translated, it gives CASRERQGARETQYF.

V is TRBV5-1 and J is TRBJ2-7; D may be TRBD1 or TRBD2 (6 bases each). V was shortened by 5 bases and J by 5 bases, with 20 bases between the two germline ends. There are 15 residues in the CDR3. CDR1 and CDR2 (germline): SGHRS, YFSETQ. DNA for the CDR3: TGCGCCAGCAGGGGGGGCGACAGCCCTCCGGACGAGCAGTACTTC. It is translated as CASRGGDSPPDEQYF.

This chain joins TRBV7-9 and TRBJ1-4; 8 bases agree with TRBD1. Unmatched junction bases numbered 8, after V lost 5 bases and J lost 6 bases. Germline CDR1 reads SEHNR; CDR2 reads FQNEAQ (reference sequence). The CDR3 extends over 15 amino acids. CDR3 region: CASSRQGAGDEKLFF. The CDR3 coding sequence is TGTGCCAGCAGCCGCCAGGGGGCGGGGGATGAAAAACTGTTTTTT. Full variable domain (rest looked up from reference TRBV7-9 and TRBJ1-4): DTGVSQNPRHKITKRGQNVTFRCDPISEHNRLYWYRQTLGQGPEFLTYFQNEAQLEKSRLLSDRFSAERPKGSFSTLEIQRTEQGDSAMYLCASSRQGAGDEKLFFGSGTQLSVL.

The chain combines TRBV28 with TRBJ1-4; possibly TRBD1 for D (6 bases). This CDR3 comprises 13 residues. Germline CDR1 and CDR2: MDHEN and SYDVKM. The V end lost 7 bases, the J end lost 7 bases, and 13 bases lay between the germline ends. The CDR3 spells CASTGEGREKLFF. The DNA of the CDR3 is TGTGCCAGCACAGGGGAGGGGCGTGAAAAACTGTTTTTT.

This clone was counted only a few times. The V and J genes are TRBV6-4 and TRBJ1-1; a possible D gene is TRBD1 (6 bases). Trimming removed 6 bases from V and 3 bases from J, with 14 bases in between. In germline, CDR1 is MRHNA, CDR2 SNTAGT. The CDR3 totals 14 residues. In nucleotides, the CDR3 is TGTGCCAGCAGAGTGGGGGGGGCGGACACTGAAGCTTTCTTT. It translates to CASRVGGADTEAFF.

The rearrangement links TRBV30 to TRBJ1-1; D remains ambiguous. The CDR3 covers 12 residues. Germline-derived CDR1 and CDR2 are GTSNPN and SVGIG (reference sequence). Trimming pared 2 bases from V and 1 base from J, leaving 5 bases between. CDR3 in amino acids: CAWSKRNTEAFF. The CDR3 DNA reads TGTGCCTGGAGTAAGCGGAACACTGAAGCTTTCTTT.

This clone has only a few counts. V is TRBV7-8 and J is TRBJ1-5; 8 nucleotides line up with TRBD1. CDR1 SGHVS and CDR2 FQNEAQ come from the germline V gene. CDR3 length: 15 residues. V was clipped by 2 bases and J by 7 bases; unmatched bases: 7. In nucleotides, the CDR3 is TGTGCCAGCAGCTTACTGGACAGGGTGGAACAGCCCCAGCATTTT. Residues: CASSLLDRVEQPQHF. The full variable domain, rest sourced from reference TRBV7-8 and TRBJ1-5, is GAGVSQSPRYKVAKRGQDVALRCDPISGHVSLFWYQQALGQGPEFLTYFQNEAQLDKSGLPSDRFFAERPEGSVSTLKIQRTQQEDSAVYLCASSLLDRVEQPQHFGDGTRLSIL.

This chain links TRBV28 with TRBJ1-5; TRBD1 matches at 7 bases. Germline trimming cut 10 bases from V and 2 bases from J; bases unmatched to any gene: 11. The CDR3 extends over 15 amino acids. The germline V gene encodes CDR1 MDHEN and CDR2 SYDVKM. The CDR3 region has the DNA TGTGCCACCCGACAGGGCCGACGGGGCAATCAGCCCCAGCATTTT. It encodes CATRQGRRGNQPQHF.

This rearrangement joins TRBV5-1 to TRBJ1-2, with 10 bases that match TRBD1. Germline V gives CDR1 SGHRS, CDR2 YFSETQ. V lost 4 bases and J lost 8; bases outside the gene matches: 8. CDR3 length equals 14 residues. The CDR3 DNA sequence: TGCGCCAGCAGCGCGCAGACAGGGGGCCAGGGCTACACCTTC. It is translated as CASSAQTGGQGYTF.

This sequence joins TRBV4-1 and TRBJ1-1; 7 bases agree with TRBD1. This CDR3 contains 12 residues. The germline gives CDR1 MGHRA, CDR2 YSYEKL. V shed 2 bases and J 11 bases; nucleotides not matched to a gene: 5. The CDR3 DNA sequence: TGCGCCAGCAGCCAAAAGGGGGCTTTGGCTTTCTTT. It codes for CASSQKGALAFF.

The V gene is TRBV5-1, the J gene TRBJ1-5; D may be TRBD1 (6 bases). Per the germline V gene, CDR1 is SGHRS and CDR2 is YFSETQ. The CDR3 extends over 15 amino acids. V dropped 3 bases and J dropped 4 bases, with 14 bases sitting between them. As DNA, the CDR3 is TGCGCCAGCAGCTCGCTCGGACAGACAAATCAGCCCCAGCATTTT. Residues: CASSSLGQTNQPQHF.